These 29 T cell receptor beta chains share one sample of origin, sequenced in a study of Graves' ophthalmopathy and Graves' hyperthyroidism. RNA transcripts were the source from which TCR beta CDR3 regions were amplified. HTBI primers were employed in first-round RT-PCR, then a second-round multiplex PCR followed. TCRdb processed the multiplex PCR reads anew with MiXCR; each CDR3 protein has one entry. The profile covers roughly 400,000 distinct CDR3 sequences, with roughly 17% appearing a single time and roughly 2.6% taken by the ten largest. Sequences were obtained from peripheral blood. The receptors come from an adult woman with stable Graves' hyperthyroidism.

This clonotype was recorded at least ten times. This sequence joins TRBV4-1 and TRBJ2-5, with D perhaps matching TRBD2 (5 bases). In germline, CDR1 is MGHRA, CDR2 YSYEKL. V was trimmed by 3 bases and J by 5 bases, leaving 13 bases between them. The length of the CDR3 is 14 residues. The DNA of the CDR3 is TGCGCCAGCAGCCAGGCTATGGGAGAGGAGACCCAGTACTTC. This encodes CASSQAMGEETQYF.

The sample holds many counts of this clonotype. The chain is built from TRBV5-1 and TRBJ2-7, with no clear D. CDR3 length: 14 residues. V dropped 0 bases and J dropped 2 bases, with 9 bases sitting between them. Germline-derived CDR1 and CDR2 are SGHRS and YFSETQ. The CDR3 coding sequence is TGCGCCAGCAGCTTGGCTGACGACCCCTACGAGCAGTACTTC. This translates into CASSLADDPYEQYF.

This clonotype has only a few counts. The genes are TRBV3-1 and TRBJ1-1; the D gene is possibly TRBD1 (6 bases). The CDR3 consists of 14 residues. Trimming removed 3 bases at V and 12 bases at J, with 20 bases between. The germline V gene has CDR1 LGHDT and CDR2 YNNKEL (reference sequence). CDR3 DNA: TGTGCCAGCAGCCAGCTCCTACAGGGACTTACGCCTTTCTTT. Translation gives CASSQLLQGLTPFF.

V is TRBV12-3 or TRBV12-4 and J is TRBJ1-5; no reliable D call. The CDR3 length is 11 residues. The V gene lost 3 bases and the J gene lost 7 bases, with 4 bases spanning the gap. As DNA, the CDR3 is TGTGCCAGCAGTTTGACCCAGCCCCAGCATTTT. It yields the protein CASSLTQPQHF.

This sequence joins TRBV28 and TRBJ2-5; D may be TRBD2 (6 bases). V was trimmed by 5 bases and J by 5 bases, leaving 12 bases between them. The CDR3 is 13 residues long. In germline, CDR1 is MDHEN, CDR2 SYDVKM. CDR3 sequence reads: CASSEGGGETQYF. Here the CDR3 DNA reads TGTGCCAGCAGTGAAGGCGGAGGGGAGACCCAGTACTTC.

This rearrangement joins TRBV11-2 to TRBJ2-1; unclear D gene. Germline V gene sequence: CDR1 SGHAT, CDR2 FQNNGV. With 5 bases removed from V and 2 bases from J, the gap between germline ends came to 22 bases. The CDR3 consists of 18 residues. The DNA for the CDR3 is TGTGCCAGCAGCCCCACGCTATGGTGGGTGTGGACCTACAATGAGCAGTTCTTC. This encodes CASSPTLWWVWTYNEQFF.

On this clonotype itself: Given the absence of the conserved phenylalanine or tryptophan at the CDR3 end, a read error is likely. The chain has TRBV7-8 and TRBJ2-5, with no clear D. This CDR3 has 10 amino acids. Germline loops: CDR1 SGHVS, CDR2 FQNEAQ. Here the CDR3 reads CASMVETQYL. CDR3 nucleotides: TGTGCTAGCATGGTAGAGACCCAGTACTTG.

V usage is TRBV6-5 and J usage is TRBJ1-1, with TRBD1 matching 9 bases. The ends lost 4 bases at V and 7 bases at J; junction bases unmatched: 4. The CDR3 contains 13 residues. The germline CDR1 and CDR2 sequences are MNHEY and SVGAGI. CDR3 DNA: TGTGCCAGCAGTTCCGGGACAGGGCGTGAAGCTTTCTTT. The encoded protein is CASSSGTGREAFF.

In its sample, this clonotype was seen many times. This chain links TRBV3-1 with TRBJ1-1; 7 bases match TRBD1. V shed 4 bases and J 6 bases; nucleotides not matched to a gene: 11. This CDR3 contains 15 residues. The germline V gene has CDR1 LGHDT and CDR2 YNNKEL (reference sequence). The CDR3 protein is CASSPRQGRGSEAFF. The CDR3 DNA reads as TGTGCCAGCAGCCCCAGACAGGGTAGGGGCTCTGAAGCTTTCTTT.

This clonotype was detected only a few times. At one end the junction does not follow the germline gene, possibly because of a read error. The rearrangement uses TRBV11-2 and TRBJ2-7; 11 nucleotides agree with TRBD2. This CDR3 spans 17 amino acids. Looked up from germline, CDR1 is SGHAT and CDR2 is FQNNGV. The CDR3 loop is CANSLPTSGRASYEQYF. The CDR3 DNA reads as TGTGCCAACAGCTTACCAACTAGCGGGAGAGCCTCCTACGAGCAGTACTTC.

In the case of this clonotype: It may be a read error: a sequence one base away is much more abundant. The genes are TRBV19 and TRBJ2-4; no clear D. The CDR3 is 15 residues long. CDR1 and CDR2 from the germline V gene are LNHDA and SQIVND (reference sequence). The CDR3 here is CASSPLDQAKNMQYF. CDR3 sequence (DNA): TGTGCCAGTTCCCCTTTGGACCAAGCCAAAAACATGCAGTACTTC.

This clonotype was detected many times. This chain connects TRBV7-3 to TRBJ1-6, with 9 positions matching TRBD1. Germline V gene data show CDR1 as SGHTA and CDR2 as FQGTGA. CDR3 length: 13 residues. Unmatched junction bases numbered 4, after V lost 5 bases and J lost 11 bases. This CDR3 reads CASSPGQGTPLHF. The CDR3 nucleotides are TGTGCCAGCAGCCCGGGACAGGGAACACCCCTCCACTTT.

This clonotype was counted at least ten times. The chain employs TRBV6-5 and TRBJ2-7; TRBD1 aligns across 9 bases. Trimming removed 2 bases from V and 4 bases from J; junction bases left unmatched: 3. Germline CDR1 MNHEY, CDR2 SVGAGI. The CDR3 extends over 14 amino acids. The CDR3 protein is CASSYRDRVYEQYF. The CDR3 coding sequence is TGTGCCAGCAGTTACCGGGACAGGGTATACGAGCAGTACTTC.

This clonotype was seen only a few times. This sequence may be a read error, since a much larger clone differs from it by one base. The J gene is TRBJ1-1, the V gene TRBV11-2; no reliable D call. The germline V gene has CDR1 SGHAT and CDR2 FQNNGV. The CDR3 length is 14 residues. CDR3 residues: CASSYPRANTEVFF. The DNA for the CDR3 is TGTGCCAGCAGCTACCCCCGGGCAAACACTGAAGTTTTCTTT.

The genes are TRBV28 and TRBJ2-7; the match to TRBD1 covers 7 bases. After removal of 6 bases from V and 5 bases from J, the junction contained 10 bases not matched to a gene. There are 14 residues in the CDR3. Germline V gene data show CDR1 as MDHEN and CDR2 as SYDVKM. CDR3 DNA sequence: TGTGCCAGCAGCGAAAGACAGGGAAGCGACGAGCAGTACTTC. Translated: CASSERQGSDEQYF.

This clonotype was detected only a few times. This could be a read error, since a much larger clone is one nucleotide away. The chain recombines TRBV20-1 with TRBJ1-1; D is possibly TRBD1 (6 bases). The V gene's germline CDR1 is DFQATT and CDR2 SNEGSKA (reference sequence). The CDR3 is 14 amino acids. The CDR3 DNA sequence: TGCAATGCTAGTGGGGGCGACATGAACACTGAAGCTTTCTTT. Residues: CNASGGDMNTEAFF.

This clonotype came up many times. This chain uses TRBV12-3 or TRBV12-4 with TRBJ1-5; 8 bases are shared with TRBD1. The CDR3 spans 15 residues. With V trimmed by 4 bases and J by 1 base, 3 bases remained unmatched. CDR3 bases: TGTGCCAGCAGTTCCAGACAGGGGAGCAATCAGCCCCAGCATTTT. Its protein product is CASSSRQGSNQPQHF.

This clonotype was picked up many times. The chain carries TRBV5-1 and TRBJ2-5; D uncertain. This CDR3 has 12 amino acids. V shed 5 bases and J shed 1 base, with 6 bases lying between them. Germline loops: CDR1 SGHRS, CDR2 YFSETQ. This chain's CDR3 is CASRRTQETQYF. The CDR3, as DNA: TGCGCCAGCAGGAGGACCCAAGAGACCCAGTACTTC.

This clonotype was observed at least ten times. The V gene is TRBV10-3, the J gene TRBJ1-1, with TRBD1 matching 7 bases. With V trimmed by 2 bases and J by 0 bases, 9 bases remained unmatched. CDR1 is ENHRY, CDR2 SYGVKD, per germline. This CDR3 contains 17 residues. The CDR3 sequence: CAISEEQTGLVNTEAFF. The CDR3 coding sequence is TGTGCCATCAGTGAGGAACAGACAGGGTTGGTGAACACTGAAGCTTTCTTT.

This clonotype was recorded at least ten times. This chain links TRBV19 with TRBJ1-2; no definite D call. The germline gives CDR1 LNHDA, CDR2 SQIVND (reference sequence). The CDR3 length is 14 residues. Trimming removed 2 bases at V and 8 bases at J, with 15 bases between. CDR3 DNA: TGTGCCAGTAGTATATACCCCCTCTCAGTCGGCTACACCTTC. Amino acids: CASSIYPLSVGYTF.

As concerns this clonotype: A much more abundant neighbour one base away suggests this may be a read error. Because the CDR3 is missing its conserved closing phenylalanine or tryptophan, this is likely a read error. This chain links TRBV19 with TRBJ1-5; D is perhaps TRBD1 (5 bases). This CDR3 contains 14 residues. The V end was cut by 1 base, the J end by 5 bases, with 9 bases between. Germline loops: CDR1 LNHDA, CDR2 SQIVND (reference sequence). This CDR3 is CASSIGRADQPQHL. CDR3 in DNA: TGTGCCAGTAGTATAGGCAGGGCGGATCAGCCCCAGCATTTG.

This clonotype has ten or more counts. The V call is TRBV28, the J call TRBJ2-7; either TRBD1 or TRBD2 may fit D (5 bases each). CDR1 and CDR2 from the germline V gene are MDHEN and SYDVKM. CDR3 size: 15 residues. Trimming shortened V by 7 bases and J by 0 bases, and 16 bases separated the two germline ends. The CDR3 protein is CASTGTDTNSYEQYF. CDR3 nucleotides: TGTGCCAGCACCGGGACGGACACAAACTCCTACGAGCAGTACTTC.

The chain couples TRBV19 to TRBJ2-7, with 7 bases fitting TRBD2. Germline V gives CDR1 LNHDA, CDR2 SQIVND (reference sequence). V shed 1 base, J shed 4 bases, and the junction held 10 bases outside the gene matches. CDR3 length: 16 amino acids. In nucleotides, the CDR3 is TGTGCCAGTAGTATAGTCGGGCGGGAGCCACTATACGAGCAGTACTTC. Its translation is CASSIVGREPLYEQYF. Supplemented by reference TRBV19 and TRBJ2-7, the full variable domain reads DGGITQSPKYLFRKEGQNVTLSCEQNLNHDAMYWYRQDPGQGLRLIYYSQIVNDFQKGDIAEGYSVSREKKESFPLTVTSAQKNPTAFYLCASSIVGREPLYEQYFGPGTRLTVT.

Many counts were recorded for this clonotype. DNA for the CDR3: TGTGCCAGCAGTGGGGACAGGAACACCGGGGAGCTGTTTTTT. This sequence encodes CASSGDRNTGELFF. This rearrangement joins TRBV2 to TRBJ2-2; 7 positions match TRBD1. The CDR3 is 14 amino acids. Trimming removed 4 bases from V and 1 base from J; junction bases left unmatched: 0. Germline CDR1 and CDR2: SNHLY and FYNNEI.

This clonotype showed up just once. The chain has TRBV6-1 and TRBJ1-6, with 7 bases fitting TRBD1. Germline CDR1 is MNHNS and CDR2 is SASEGT. V gave up 4 bases and J gave up 8 bases; unmatched junction bases: 5. The CDR3 extends over 14 amino acids. The CDR3 region is CASSATGVDSPLHF. The CDR3 DNA follows: TGTGCCAGCAGTGCCACAGGGGTGGATTCACCCCTCCACTTT.

This clonotype was seen repeatedly, ten times or more. V usage is TRBV27 and J usage is TRBJ2-7; 9 nucleotides align to TRBD1. J gave up 3 bases and V 11 bases, and 11 bases lay outside the gene matches. Per the germline V gene, CDR1 is MNHEY and CDR2 is SMNVEV (reference sequence). The CDR3 length is 14 residues. In nucleotides, the CDR3 is TGTGCCTGTGCTCCGGGACAGGGCGTCTACGAGCAGTACTTC. It yields the protein CACAPGQGVYEQYF.

In its sample, this clonotype was seen many times. The J gene is TRBJ1-1, the V gene TRBV28, with 7 nucleotides matching TRBD1. V lost 1 base and J lost 7; bases outside the gene matches: 3. This CDR3 has 13 amino acids. The germline gives CDR1 MDHEN, CDR2 SYDVKM. CDR3 sequence (DNA): TGTGCCAGCAGTTTATCAGGGGGTAGTGAAGCTTTCTTT. This sequence encodes CASSLSGGSEAFF.

This clonotype was seen ten or more times. The V gene is TRBV28, the J gene TRBJ1-1, with no clear D. Germline CDR1 is MDHEN and CDR2 is SYDVKM. The CDR3 length is 16 residues. Trimming shortened V by 5 bases and J by 0 bases, and 16 bases separated the two germline ends. The CDR3 region is CASSPILGSMNTEAFF. The CDR3 DNA reads TGTGCCAGCAGTCCTATATTGGGATCCATGAACACTGAAGCTTTCTTT.

As concerns this clonotype: A read error may produce the germline difference seen at one junction end. The CDR3 sequence is CASSDGTGEPSSLFF. CDR3 coding DNA: TGTGCCAGCAGTGATGGGACAGGGGAACCCTCATCGCTGTTCTTC. The J gene is TRBJ2-4, the V gene TRBV6-1, with 10 bases that match TRBD1. This CDR3 is 15 amino acids long. Germline assignment: CDR1 MNHNS and CDR2 SASEGT.